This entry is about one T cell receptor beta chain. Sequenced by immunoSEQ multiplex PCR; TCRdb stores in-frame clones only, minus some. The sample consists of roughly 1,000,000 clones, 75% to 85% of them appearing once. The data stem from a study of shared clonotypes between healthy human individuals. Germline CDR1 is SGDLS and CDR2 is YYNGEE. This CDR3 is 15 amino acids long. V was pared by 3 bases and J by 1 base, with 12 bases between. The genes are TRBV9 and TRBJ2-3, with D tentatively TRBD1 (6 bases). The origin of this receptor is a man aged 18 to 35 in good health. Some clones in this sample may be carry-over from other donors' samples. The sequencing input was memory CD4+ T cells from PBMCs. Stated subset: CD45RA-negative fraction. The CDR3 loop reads CASSAQGGGTDTQYF. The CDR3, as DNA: TGTGCCAGCAGCGCCCAAGGGGGAGGCACAGATACGCAGTATTTT.